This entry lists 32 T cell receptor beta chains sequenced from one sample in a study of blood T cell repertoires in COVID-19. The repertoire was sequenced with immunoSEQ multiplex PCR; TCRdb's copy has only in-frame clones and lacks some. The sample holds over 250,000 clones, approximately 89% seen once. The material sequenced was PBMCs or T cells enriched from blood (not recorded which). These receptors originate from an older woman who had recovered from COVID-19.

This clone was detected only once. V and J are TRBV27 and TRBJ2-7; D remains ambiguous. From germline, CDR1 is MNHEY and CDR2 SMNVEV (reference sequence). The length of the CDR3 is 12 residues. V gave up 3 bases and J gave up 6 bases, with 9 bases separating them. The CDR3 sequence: CASSFSGFEQYF. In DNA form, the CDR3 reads TGTGCCAGCAGTTTTTCGGGTTTCGAGCAGTACTTC.

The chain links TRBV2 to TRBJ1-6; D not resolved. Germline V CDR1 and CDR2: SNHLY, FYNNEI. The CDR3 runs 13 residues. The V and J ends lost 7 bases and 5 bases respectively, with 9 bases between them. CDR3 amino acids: CASNGRNNSPLHF. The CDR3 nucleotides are TGTGCCAGCAATGGCCGCAATAATTCACCCCTCCACTTT.

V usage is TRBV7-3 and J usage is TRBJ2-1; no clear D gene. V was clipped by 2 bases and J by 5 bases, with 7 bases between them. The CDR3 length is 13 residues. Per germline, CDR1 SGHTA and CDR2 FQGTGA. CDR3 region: CASSLDWNNEQFF. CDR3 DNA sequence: TGTGCCAGCAGCTTAGACTGGAACAATGAGCAGTTCTTC. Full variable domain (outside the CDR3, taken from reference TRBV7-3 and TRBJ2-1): GAGVSQTPSNKVTEKGKYVELRCDPISGHTALYWYRQSLGQGPEFLIYFQGTGAADDSGLPNDRFFAVRPEGSVSTLKIQRTERGDSAVYLCASSLDWNNEQFFGPGTRLTVL.

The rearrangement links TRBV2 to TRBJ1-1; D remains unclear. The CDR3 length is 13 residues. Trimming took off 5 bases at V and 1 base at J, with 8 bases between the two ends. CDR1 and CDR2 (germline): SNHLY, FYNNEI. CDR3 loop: CASSQSENTEAFF. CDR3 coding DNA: TGTGCCAGCAGTCAGTCAGAGAACACTGAAGCTTTCTTT.

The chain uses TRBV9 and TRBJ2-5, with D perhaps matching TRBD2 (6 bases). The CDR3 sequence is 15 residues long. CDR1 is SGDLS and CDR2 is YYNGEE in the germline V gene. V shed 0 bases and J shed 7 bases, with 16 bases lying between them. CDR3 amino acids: CASSVEGLPSGTQYF. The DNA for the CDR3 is TGTGCCAGCAGCGTAGAAGGACTACCTTCGGGGACCCAGTACTTC.

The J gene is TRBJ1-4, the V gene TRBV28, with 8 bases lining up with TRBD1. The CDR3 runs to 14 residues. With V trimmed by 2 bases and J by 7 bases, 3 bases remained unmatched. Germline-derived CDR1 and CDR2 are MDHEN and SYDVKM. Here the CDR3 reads CASSLTGGGEKLFF. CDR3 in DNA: TGTGCCAGCAGTTTAACAGGGGGGGGTGAAAAACTGTTTTTT.

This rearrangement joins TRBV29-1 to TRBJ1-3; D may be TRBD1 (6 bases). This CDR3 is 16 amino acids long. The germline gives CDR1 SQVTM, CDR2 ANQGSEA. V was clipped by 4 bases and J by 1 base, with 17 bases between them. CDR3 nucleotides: TGCAGCGTTGGAATAGGGCAAGGGGGTTCTGGAAACACCATATATTTT. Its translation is CSVGIGQGGSGNTIYF.

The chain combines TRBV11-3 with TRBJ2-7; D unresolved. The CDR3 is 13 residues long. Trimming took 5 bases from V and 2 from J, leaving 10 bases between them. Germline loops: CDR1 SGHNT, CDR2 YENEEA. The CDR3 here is CASSTFSAYEQYF. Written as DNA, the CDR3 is TGTGCCAGCAGCACGTTTAGTGCCTACGAGCAGTACTTC.

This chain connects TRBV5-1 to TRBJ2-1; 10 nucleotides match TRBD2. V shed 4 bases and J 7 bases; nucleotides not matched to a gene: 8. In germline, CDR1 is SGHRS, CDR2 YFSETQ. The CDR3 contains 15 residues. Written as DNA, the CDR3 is TGCGCCAGCAGCGCTAGCGGGGGTCTTAGAAATGAGCAGTTCTTC. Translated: CASSASGGLRNEQFF.

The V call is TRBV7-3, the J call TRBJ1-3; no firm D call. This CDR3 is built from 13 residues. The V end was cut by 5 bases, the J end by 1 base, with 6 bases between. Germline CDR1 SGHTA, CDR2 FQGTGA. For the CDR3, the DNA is TGTGCCAGCAGCCCCCAGTCTGGAAACACCATATATTTT. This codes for CASSPQSGNTIYF.

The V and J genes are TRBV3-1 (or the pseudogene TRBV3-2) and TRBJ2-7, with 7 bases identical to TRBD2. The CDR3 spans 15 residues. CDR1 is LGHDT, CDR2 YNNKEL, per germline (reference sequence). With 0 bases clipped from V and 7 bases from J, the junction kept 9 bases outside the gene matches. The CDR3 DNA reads TGTGCCAGCAGCCAAGATGTGGCGGGGGACTTAGAGCAGTACTTC. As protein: CASSQDVAGDLEQYF.

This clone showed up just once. This CDR3 is CASSYLGQTSDGYTF. The CDR3 DNA sequence: TGTGCCAGCAGTTACCTCGGACAGACGTCCGATGGCTACACCTTC. The V gene is TRBV6-5, the J gene TRBJ1-2; a possible D gene is TRBD1 (6 bases). V lost 2 bases to trimming and J lost 6 bases, with 16 bases between them. Germline V gives CDR1 MNHEY, CDR2 SVGAGI. The CDR3 runs to 15 residues.

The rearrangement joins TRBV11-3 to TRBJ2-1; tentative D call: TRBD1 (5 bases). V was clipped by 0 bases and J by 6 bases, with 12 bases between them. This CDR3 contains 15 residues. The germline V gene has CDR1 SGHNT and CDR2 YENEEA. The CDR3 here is CASSLDRVVVNEQFF. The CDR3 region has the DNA TGTGCCAGCAGCTTAGACAGGGTAGTTGTCAATGAGCAGTTCTTC.

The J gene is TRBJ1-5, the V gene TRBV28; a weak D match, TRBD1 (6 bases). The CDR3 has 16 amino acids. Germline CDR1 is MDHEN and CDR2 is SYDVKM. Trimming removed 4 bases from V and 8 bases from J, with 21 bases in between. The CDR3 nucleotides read TGTGCCAGCAGTTCCCCCCGGGGACATAATGTCAAGCCCCAGCATTTT. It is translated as CASSSPRGHNVKPQHF.

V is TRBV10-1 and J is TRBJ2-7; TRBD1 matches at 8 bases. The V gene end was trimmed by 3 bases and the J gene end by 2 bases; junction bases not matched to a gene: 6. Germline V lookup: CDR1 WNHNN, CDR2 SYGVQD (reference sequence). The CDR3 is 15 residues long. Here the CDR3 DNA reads TGCGCCAGCAGTGAACCGGGACAGGCCCCCTACGAGCAGTACTTC. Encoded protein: CASSEPGQAPYEQYF.

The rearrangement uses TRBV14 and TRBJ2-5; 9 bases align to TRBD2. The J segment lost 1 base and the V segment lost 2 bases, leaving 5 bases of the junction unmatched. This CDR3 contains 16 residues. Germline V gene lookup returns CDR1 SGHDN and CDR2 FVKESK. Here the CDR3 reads CASSQWSGGFQETQYF. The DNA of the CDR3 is TGTGCCAGCAGCCAATGGAGCGGGGGGTTCCAAGAGACCCAGTACTTC.

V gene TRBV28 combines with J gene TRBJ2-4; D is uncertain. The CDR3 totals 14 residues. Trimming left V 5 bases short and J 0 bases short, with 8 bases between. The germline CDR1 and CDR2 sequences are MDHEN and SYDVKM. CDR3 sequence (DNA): TGTGCCAGCAGTCCTATGCTAGCCAAAAACATTCAGTACTTC. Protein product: CASSPMLAKNIQYF.

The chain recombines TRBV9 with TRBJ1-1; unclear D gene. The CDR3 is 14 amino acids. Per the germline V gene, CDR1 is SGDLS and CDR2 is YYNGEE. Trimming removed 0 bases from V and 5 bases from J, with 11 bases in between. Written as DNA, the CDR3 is TGTGCCAGCAGCGTAGGATCGGCGGAAACTGAAGCTTTCTTT. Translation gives CASSVGSAETEAFF.

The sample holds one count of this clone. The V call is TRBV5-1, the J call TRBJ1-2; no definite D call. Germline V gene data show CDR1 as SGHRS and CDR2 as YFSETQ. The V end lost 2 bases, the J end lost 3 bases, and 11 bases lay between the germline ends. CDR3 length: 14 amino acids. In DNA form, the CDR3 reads TGCGCCAGCAGCTTCGGACCCGGGGACTATGGCTACACCTTC. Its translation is CASSFGPGDYGYTF.

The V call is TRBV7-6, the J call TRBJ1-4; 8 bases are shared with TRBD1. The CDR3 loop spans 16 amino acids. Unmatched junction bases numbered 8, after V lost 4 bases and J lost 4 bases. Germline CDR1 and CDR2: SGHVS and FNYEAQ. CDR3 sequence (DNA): TGTGCCAGCAGCTCTCGCTCAGGGGGCTTTAATGAAAAACTGTTTTTT. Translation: CASSSRSGGFNEKLFF.

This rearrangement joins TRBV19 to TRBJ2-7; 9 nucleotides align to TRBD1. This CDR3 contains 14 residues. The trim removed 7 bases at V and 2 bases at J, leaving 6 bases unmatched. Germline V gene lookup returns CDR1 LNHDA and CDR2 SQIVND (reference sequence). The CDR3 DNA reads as TGTGCCAGTACCTCCGGGACAGGGACCTACGAGCAGTACTTC. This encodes CASTSGTGTYEQYF.

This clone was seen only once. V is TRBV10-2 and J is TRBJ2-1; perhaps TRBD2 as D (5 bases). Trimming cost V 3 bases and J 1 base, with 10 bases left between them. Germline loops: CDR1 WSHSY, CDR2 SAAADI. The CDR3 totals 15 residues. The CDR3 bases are TGCGCCAGCAGTGAATTGAGCGGTTCCTACAATGAGCAGTTCTTC. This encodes CASSELSGSYNEQFF.

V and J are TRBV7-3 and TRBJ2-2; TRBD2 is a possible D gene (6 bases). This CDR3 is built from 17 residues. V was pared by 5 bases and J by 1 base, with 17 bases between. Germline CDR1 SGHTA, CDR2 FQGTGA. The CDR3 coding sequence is TGTGCCAGCAGCCCCCAACCAGCGGGCCGGAACACCGGGGAGCTGTTTTTT. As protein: CASSPQPAGRNTGELFF.

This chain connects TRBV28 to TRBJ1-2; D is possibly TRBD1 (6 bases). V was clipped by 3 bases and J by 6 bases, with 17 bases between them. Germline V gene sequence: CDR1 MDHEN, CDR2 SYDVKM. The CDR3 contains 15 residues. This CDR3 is CASSFRGSVSHGYTF. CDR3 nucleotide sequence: TGTGCCAGCAGTTTCAGGGGCAGCGTCTCCCATGGCTACACCTTC.

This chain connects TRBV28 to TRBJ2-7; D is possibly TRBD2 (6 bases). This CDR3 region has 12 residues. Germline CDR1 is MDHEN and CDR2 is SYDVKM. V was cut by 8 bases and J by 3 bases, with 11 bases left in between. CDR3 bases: TGTGCCAGCGGGGGGACTGACTACGAGCAGTACTTC. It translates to CASGGTDYEQYF.

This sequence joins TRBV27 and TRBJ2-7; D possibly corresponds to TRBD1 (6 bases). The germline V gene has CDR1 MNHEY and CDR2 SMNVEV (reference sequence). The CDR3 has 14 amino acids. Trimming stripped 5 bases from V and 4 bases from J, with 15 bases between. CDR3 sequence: CASSPDRYLYEQYF. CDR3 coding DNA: TGTGCCAGCAGTCCCGACAGGTATTTGTACGAGCAGTACTTC.

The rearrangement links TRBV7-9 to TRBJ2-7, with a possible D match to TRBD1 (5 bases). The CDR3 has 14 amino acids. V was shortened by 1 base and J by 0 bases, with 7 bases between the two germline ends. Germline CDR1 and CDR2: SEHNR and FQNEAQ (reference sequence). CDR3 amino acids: CASSLVQGSYEQYF. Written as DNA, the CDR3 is TGTGCCAGCAGCTTAGTTCAGGGCTCCTACGAGCAGTACTTC.

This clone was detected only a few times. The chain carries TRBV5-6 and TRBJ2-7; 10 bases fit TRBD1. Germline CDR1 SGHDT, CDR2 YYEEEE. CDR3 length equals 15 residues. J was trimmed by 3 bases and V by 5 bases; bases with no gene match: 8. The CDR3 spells CASSSGDRGYYEQYF. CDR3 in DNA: TGTGCCAGCAGTTCGGGGGACAGGGGATACTACGAGCAGTACTTC.

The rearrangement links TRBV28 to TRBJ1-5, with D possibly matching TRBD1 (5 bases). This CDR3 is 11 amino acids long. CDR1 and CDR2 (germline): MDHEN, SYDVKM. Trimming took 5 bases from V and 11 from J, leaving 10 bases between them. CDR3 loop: CASSLEGAQHF. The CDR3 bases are TGTGCCAGCAGTCTTGAAGGGGCCCAGCATTTT.

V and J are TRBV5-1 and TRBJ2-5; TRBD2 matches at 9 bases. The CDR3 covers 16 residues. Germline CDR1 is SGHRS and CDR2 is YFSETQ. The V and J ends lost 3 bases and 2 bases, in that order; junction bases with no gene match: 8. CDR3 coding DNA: TGCGCCAGCAGCTCTCACACTAGCGGGTCTCAAGAGACCCAGTACTTC. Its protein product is CASSSHTSGSQETQYF.

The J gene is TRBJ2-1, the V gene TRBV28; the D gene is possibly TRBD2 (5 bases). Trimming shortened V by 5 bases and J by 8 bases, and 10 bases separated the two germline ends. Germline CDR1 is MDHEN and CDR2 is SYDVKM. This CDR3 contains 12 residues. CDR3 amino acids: CASSVTGYEQFF. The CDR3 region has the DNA TGTGCCAGCAGTGTCACGGGGTATGAGCAGTTCTTC.

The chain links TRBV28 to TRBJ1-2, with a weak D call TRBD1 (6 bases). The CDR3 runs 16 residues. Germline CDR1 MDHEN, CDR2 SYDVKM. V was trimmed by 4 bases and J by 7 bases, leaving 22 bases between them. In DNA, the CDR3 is TGTGCCAGCAGTTCGGGGGCGTGGGGGGGCCCCTCTGGCTACACCTTC. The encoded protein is CASSSGAWGGPSGYTF.